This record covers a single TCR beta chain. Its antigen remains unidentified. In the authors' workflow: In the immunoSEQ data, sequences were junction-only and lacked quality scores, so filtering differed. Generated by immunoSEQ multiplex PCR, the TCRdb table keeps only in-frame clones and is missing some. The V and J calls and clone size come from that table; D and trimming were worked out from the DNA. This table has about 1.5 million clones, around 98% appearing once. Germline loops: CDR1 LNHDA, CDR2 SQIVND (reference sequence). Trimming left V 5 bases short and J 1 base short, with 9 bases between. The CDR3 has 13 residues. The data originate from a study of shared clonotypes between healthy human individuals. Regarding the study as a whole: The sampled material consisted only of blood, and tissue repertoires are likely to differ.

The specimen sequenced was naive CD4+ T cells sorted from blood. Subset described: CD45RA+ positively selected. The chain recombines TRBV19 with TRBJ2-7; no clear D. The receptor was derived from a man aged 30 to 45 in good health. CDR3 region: CASSLRRSYEQYF. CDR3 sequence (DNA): TGTGCCAGTAGTTTGAGAAGATCCTACGAGCAGTACTTC. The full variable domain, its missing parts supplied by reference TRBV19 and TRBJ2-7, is DGGITQSPKYLFRKEGQNVTLSCEQNLNHDAMYWYRQDPGQGLRLIYYSQIVNDFQKGDIAEGYSVSREKKESFPLTVTSAQKNPTAFYLCASSLRRSYEQYFGPGTRLTVT.